This TCR beta chain was observed in a study of T cells after yellow fever vaccination. TCRdb called the 5' RACE reads again in MiXCR, with one record for every CDR3 protein. The sample contains roughly 500,000 distinct CDR3 sequences, roughly 21% of which appear only once. This clonotype occurred a few times. Its antigen remains unknown. Trimming left V 2 bases short and J 4 bases short, with 11 bases between. Germline CDR1 SGDLS, CDR2 YYNGEE. The CDR3 has 14 amino acids. Findings and limits, study-wide: Booster sampling recovered most clones from primary vaccination (less than 97% CD4, roughly 88% CD8).

The receptor comes from a man in his thirties or forties who received the YFV17D yellow fever vaccine. The source was PBMCs, collected 15 days after the yellow fever booster vaccination. The rearrangement links TRBV9 to TRBJ2-3; D is unclear. The chain's CDR3 is CASSVENGADTQYF. DNA for the CDR3: TGTGCCAGCAGCGTGGAAAATGGGGCAGATACGCAGTATTTT. The full variable domain, with the rest looked up from reference TRBV9 and TRBJ2-3, is DSGVTQTPKHLITATGQRVTLRCSPRSGDLSVYWYQQSLDQGLQFLIQYYNGEERAKGNILERFSAQQFPDLHSELNLSSLELGDSALYFCASSVENGADTQYFGPGTRLTVL.